The clone carrying this TCR beta chain has ten or more counts. The antigen remains undetermined. This sample was included in a study of T cells after yellow fever vaccination. About the study: Where fractions had low cell numbers, libraries were prepared from them with the SMART-Seq v4 Ultra Low Input RNA kit.

General study points: Weaker in magnitude, the secondary response showed a faster peak on day 5 versus 15.

5'RACE template switching generated TCR cDNA, adding a universal primer site and UMIs. TCRdb itself ran the 5' RACE reads through MiXCR, one entry per CDR3 protein. This repertoire shows 310,000 or so distinct CDR3 sequences, around 3.9% found once; its top ten account for about 25%. Germline assignment: CDR1 SGHRS and CDR2 YFSETQ. The V and J ends lost 4 bases and 7 bases respectively, with 15 bases between them. The CDR3 totals 14 residues. The source material was PBMCs, sampled on the day of the yellow fever booster vaccination. The genes are TRBV5-1 and TRBJ2-1; no clear D. The clonotype was recovered from a young man who received the YFV17D yellow fever vaccine. CDR3 sequence (DNA): TGCGCCAGCAGCCCGGAGATGGGGTTGAATGAGCAGTTCTTC. Its protein is CASSPEMGLNEQFF.